A single sample gave rise to the 8 T cell receptor beta chains below, sequenced in a study of blood T cell repertoires in COVID-19. The protocol was immunoSEQ multiplex PCR, while the TCRdb copy is restricted to in-frame clones and leaves out a portion. This sample has some 74,000 clones, with approximately 80% found just once. Sequencing was carried out using peripheral blood. These receptor sequences come from a woman older than 75 with active or convalescent COVID-19.

This rearrangement joins TRBV4-1 to TRBJ2-3, with 7 bases aligning to TRBD1. In germline, CDR1 is MGHRA, CDR2 YSYEKL. The CDR3 extends over 15 amino acids. Trimming removed 3 bases from V and 1 base from J; junction bases left unmatched: 4. For the CDR3, the DNA is TGCGCCAGCAGCCAGGGCCAGGGGGGCACAGATACGCAGTATTTT. This translates into CASSQGQGGTDTQYF.

The chain couples TRBV5-1 to TRBJ1-2; unclear D gene. The V gene's germline CDR1 is SGHRS and CDR2 YFSETQ. V dropped 3 bases and J dropped 5 bases, with 14 bases sitting between them. This CDR3 region has 14 residues. The CDR3 coding sequence is TGCGCCAGCAGCTCAGGAGAGGGTTGGTATGGCTACACCTTC. This encodes CASSSGEGWYGYTF.

V and J are TRBV6-5 and TRBJ1-3; D remains unclear. The CDR3 spans 15 residues. Trimming removed 5 bases from V and 0 bases from J, with 11 bases in between. Germline V CDR1 and CDR2: MNHEY, SVGAGI. The CDR3 region has the DNA TGTGCCAGCAGTCCCTCACACGTCTCTGGAAACACCATATATTTT. It codes for CASSPSHVSGNTIYF.

The chain couples TRBV3-1 (or the pseudogene TRBV3-2) to TRBJ2-3; weak D call: TRBD1 (5 bases). In germline, CDR1 is LGHDT, CDR2 YNNKEL (reference sequence). This CDR3 is 15 amino acids long. V lost 5 bases, J lost 3 bases, and 15 bases lay in between. CDR3 in amino acids: CASSVRTGSTDTQYF. CDR3 in DNA: TGTGCCAGCAGCGTACGCACAGGTAGTACAGATACGCAGTATTTT.

This clone was found once. J is TRBJ2-5 and V is TRBV11-2, with a weak D call TRBD2 (5 bases). Trimming stripped 6 bases from V and 4 bases from J, with 21 bases between. From germline, CDR1 is SGHAT and CDR2 FQNNGV. The CDR3 has 16 amino acids. The CDR3 coding sequence is TGTGCCAGCAGAAGTCGTGGCGGGCTAGCCGGAGAGACCCAGTACTTC. Translation gives CASRSRGGLAGETQYF.

The chain combines TRBV7-2 with TRBJ1-1, with a weak D call TRBD1 (5 bases). Per the germline V gene, CDR1 is SGHTA and CDR2 is FQGNSA. The length of the CDR3 is 14 residues. V shed 3 bases and J shed 2 bases, with 10 bases lying between them. The DNA for the CDR3 is TGTGCCAGCAGCTTGGGGGGACTCAACACTGAAGCTTTCTTT. This codes for CASSLGGLNTEAFF.

This chain links TRBV28 with TRBJ1-5; TRBD1 is a possible D gene (6 bases). Germline lookup yields CDR1 MDHEN and CDR2 SYDVKM. V lost 5 bases and J lost 5, with 16 bases in between. The CDR3 totals 15 residues. The CDR3 reads CASSIQGFRHQPQHF. The CDR3 DNA sequence: TGTGCCAGCAGTATACAGGGTTTTCGCCATCAGCCCCAGCATTTT.

V is TRBV7-6 and J is TRBJ2-7, with 7 bases identical to TRBD2. J was trimmed by 0 bases and V by 1 base; bases with no gene match: 6. The V gene's germline CDR1 is SGHVS and CDR2 FNYEAQ. CDR3 size: 16 residues. In DNA form, the CDR3 reads TGTGCCAGCAGCTTAGACCCCGGGAGGAACTCCTACGAGCAGTACTTC. Translation gives CASSLDPGRNSYEQYF.